The next 29 T cell receptor beta chains were all read from a single sample in a study of CXCR3-negative and CXCR3-positive naive CD8 T cells. Study observations and caveats: Naive cells that were CXCR3-positive had more hydrophobic TRB CDR3s (compared with CXCR3-negative naive cells).

Antigens for these TCRs are unknown. It was by 5' RACE with UMI labels that the TRB cDNA libraries were prepared. TCRdb processed the 5' RACE reads again and assigns one entry to each CDR3 protein, with no DNA. The sample holds roughly 59,000 distinct CDR3 sequences. Material: naive CXCR3+ CD8+ T cells from blood. Subset meaning: CD45RO-CCR7+CD27+CD95- naive CD8+ T cells expressing CXCR3 (TNR3+). The source of these receptors is a human donor in good health. Some clones in this sample may be carry-over from other donors' samples.

J is TRBJ2-4 and V is TRBV4-3. CDR1 is LGHNA, CDR2 YSLEER, per germline. CDR3 length equals 16 residues. The CDR3 is CASSPGSNHSVLNQYF.

The rearrangement links TRBV13 to TRBJ2-5; the D call from TCRdb, TRBD1, cannot be confirmed without DNA. The length of the CDR3 is 15 residues. Germline loops: CDR1 PRHDT, CDR2 FYEKMQ (reference sequence). Here the CDR3 reads CASSLAGVLQETQYF.

The chain recombines TRBV14 with TRBJ2-7. This CDR3 has 14 amino acids. Germline V gives CDR1 SGHDN, CDR2 FVKESK. The CDR3 is CASSQDRVTYEQYF.

The gene calls are TRBV7-9 and TRBJ1-1; the TRBD1 assignment by TCRdb is unverifiable without DNA. The CDR3 is made up of 18 amino acids. Germline CDR1 and CDR2: SEHNR and FQNEAQ (reference sequence). CDR3 protein: CASSFLFHAGQVNTEAFF.

The chain links TRBV6-2 or TRBV6-3 to TRBJ1-5; the D gene TCRdb calls, TRBD1, cannot be checked with no DNA. The CDR3 is 18 amino acids. CDR1 and CDR2 from the germline V gene are MNHEY and SVGEGT. This CDR3 is CASSYSRNRAELVQPQHF.

The chain employs TRBV7-9 and TRBJ2-7. This CDR3 region has 13 residues. Germline CDR1 SEHNR, CDR2 FQNEAQ (reference sequence). The CDR3 sequence: CASSLVASYEQYF.

This rearrangement joins TRBV7-9 to TRBJ2-7; no DNA is available, so the TRBD2 call from TCRdb remains unchecked. The CDR3 sequence is 13 residues long. Germline values: CDR1 SEHNR, CDR2 FQNEAQ (reference sequence). CDR3 region: CASTESRGYEQYF.

The CDR3: CAWSGGGEQYF. J is TRBJ2-7 and V is TRBV30; TCRdb names TRBD1, which stays unverified in the absence of DNA. CDR1 is GTSNPN, CDR2 SVGIG, per germline (reference sequence). The CDR3 runs 11 residues.

CDR3 loop: CASILAISYEQYF. The chain carries TRBV12-3 or TRBV12-4 and TRBJ2-7. The CDR3 covers 13 residues.

V and J are TRBV7-7 and TRBJ2-2; the D call of TRBD1 rests on TCRdb alone, since no DNA is present to check it. The CDR3 consists of 16 residues. Germline assignment: CDR1 SSHAT and CDR2 FNYEAQ (reference sequence). The CDR3 sequence: CASSPTGEFNTGELFF.

The V call is TRBV7-3, the J call TRBJ2-7; the D call of TRBD1 rests on TCRdb alone, since no DNA is present to check it. Per the germline V gene, CDR1 is SGHTA and CDR2 is FQGTGA. The CDR3 length is 14 residues. The CDR3 is CASSLWDSPYEQYF.

The chain links TRBV19 to TRBJ2-1. This CDR3 has 15 residues. Germline CDR1 LNHDA, CDR2 SQIVND (reference sequence). CDR3 sequence reads: CASSMNPDISNEQFF.

The V and J genes are TRBV12-3 or TRBV12-4 and TRBJ2-7; TCRdb's D call, TRBD1, is unchecked because there is no DNA. This CDR3 comprises 14 residues. The CDR3 loop is CASSSRGQGYEQYF.

The V gene is TRBV2, the J gene TRBJ2-2; TCRdb outputs TRBD1, but without DNA this stays unchecked. This CDR3 region has 12 residues. Per the germline V gene, CDR1 is SNHLY and CDR2 is FYNNEI. The CDR3 sequence is CASAGGPGELFF.

The chain recombines TRBV19 with TRBJ2-7. In germline, CDR1 is LNHDA, CDR2 SQIVND (reference sequence). The CDR3 consists of 12 residues. CDR3 sequence reads: CASSVGVSEQYF.

The rearrangement uses TRBV5-1 and TRBJ2-7; TCRdb's D call, TRBD1, is unchecked because there is no DNA. The CDR3 contains 15 residues. Per the germline V gene, CDR1 is SGHRS and CDR2 is YFSETQ. CDR3 region: CASSLVGGFLYEQYF.

This sequence joins TRBV19 and TRBJ2-1; TCRdb outputs TRBD1, but without DNA this stays unchecked. CDR3 length: 17 amino acids. Germline CDR1 LNHDA, CDR2 SQIVND (reference sequence). Here the CDR3 reads CASSIDSGWSSYNEQFF. Combining the CDR3 with reference TRBV19 and TRBJ2-1 gives the whole variable domain DGGITQSPKYLFRKEGQNVTLSCEQNLNHDAMYWYRQDPGQGLRLIYYSQIVNDFQKGDIAEGYSVSREKKESFPLTVTSAQKNPTAFYLCASSIDSGWSSYNEQFFGPGTRLTVL.

The chain has TRBV6-5 and TRBJ2-6. The CDR3 extends over 18 amino acids. Germline V gene sequence: CDR1 MNHEY, CDR2 SVGAGI. This CDR3 is CASSYSDAGGSGANVLTF.

The chain joins TRBV14 to TRBJ2-1; lacking DNA, the TRBD1 call made by TCRdb goes unchecked. Germline-derived CDR1 and CDR2 are SGHDN and FVKESK. The CDR3 spans 14 residues. The CDR3 here is CASSPVRRVNEQFF.

The chain combines TRBV10-3 with TRBJ2-7; TCRdb selects TRBD1, and the lack of DNA leaves this call unchecked. Germline V gene data show CDR1 as ENHRY and CDR2 as SYGVKD. This CDR3 comprises 16 residues. The chain's CDR3 is CASGGWGRGDSYEQYF.

This sequence joins TRBV20-1 and TRBJ1-5; the D gene TCRdb calls, TRBD1, cannot be checked with no DNA. CDR1 DFQATT and CDR2 SNEGSKA come from the germline V gene (reference sequence). This CDR3 comprises 14 residues. The CDR3 here is CSAFTGGLDQPQHF.

This chain joins TRBV14 and TRBJ1-5. The CDR3 has 14 amino acids. The germline gives CDR1 SGHDN, CDR2 FVKESK. The CDR3 reads CASSQEGGNQPQHF.

This sequence joins TRBV7-6 and TRBJ2-7; TCRdb indicates TRBD1, and absent DNA this call remains unverified. In germline, CDR1 is SGHVS, CDR2 FNYEAQ. The length of the CDR3 is 14 residues. The chain's CDR3 is CASSFGQGVYEQYF.

The J gene is TRBJ2-6, the V gene TRBV4-3; TCRdb calls TRBD1, which cannot be checked without DNA. This CDR3 region has 16 residues. Looked up from germline, CDR1 is LGHNA and CDR2 is YSLEER. The chain's CDR3 is CASSQVRETGANVLTF.

The genes are TRBV28 and TRBJ1-5; TCRdb proposes TRBD1, but this gene call is untestable without DNA. This CDR3 has 11 residues. The germline CDR1 and CDR2 sequences are MDHEN and SYDVKM. The CDR3 is CASSLGEPQHF.

V usage is TRBV7-2 and J usage is TRBJ2-2. There are 13 residues in the CDR3. From germline, CDR1 is SGHTA and CDR2 FQGNSA. The CDR3 protein is CASSLPGAGELFF.

This chain joins TRBV29-1 and TRBJ2-1. Germline V CDR1 and CDR2: SQVTM, ANQGSEA. This CDR3 is 13 amino acids long. The chain's CDR3 is CSVDPYKTYEQFF.

The V call is TRBV20-1, the J call TRBJ1-2; the D call of TRBD1 rests on TCRdb alone, since no DNA is present to check it. CDR3 length: 18 residues. CDR1 is DFQATT and CDR2 is SNEGSKA in the germline V gene (reference sequence). The CDR3 region is CSARDWLMEGGEDYGYTF.

The chain links TRBV12-3 or TRBV12-4 to TRBJ2-1. The CDR3 spans 15 residues. CDR3 in amino acids: CASSSSLFSYNEQFF.